This paragraph covers one T cell receptor (beta chain) sequence. Authors' data handling: For nucleated cells, counts were estimated from reference gene primer amplification. The data were produced by immunoSEQ multiplex PCR, yet TCRdb's version contains in-frame clones alone and is incomplete. V and J calls and clone size come straight from that table; D and trimming were deduced from the DNA. The sample records 200,000 to 300,000 clones, more than 75% being singletons. The data were taken from a study of blood T cell repertoires in COVID-19. Study-level information: T cells, B-cell-depleted T cells, or PBMCs provided the cDNA or gDNA that served as material.

The source is a man aged 35 to 55 who had recovered from COVID-19. The sample was peripheral blood.

CDR3 DNA: TGTGCCAGCAGTTTTATCGGGACTAGCGGGAACGAGCAGTACTTC. Translating gives CASSFIGTSGNEQYF. This chain joins TRBV6-6 and TRBJ2-7; 13 bases map to TRBD2. V lost 4 bases and J lost 5; bases outside the gene matches: 5. Germline V lookup: CDR1 MNHNY, CDR2 SVGAGI (reference sequence). The CDR3 totals 15 residues.